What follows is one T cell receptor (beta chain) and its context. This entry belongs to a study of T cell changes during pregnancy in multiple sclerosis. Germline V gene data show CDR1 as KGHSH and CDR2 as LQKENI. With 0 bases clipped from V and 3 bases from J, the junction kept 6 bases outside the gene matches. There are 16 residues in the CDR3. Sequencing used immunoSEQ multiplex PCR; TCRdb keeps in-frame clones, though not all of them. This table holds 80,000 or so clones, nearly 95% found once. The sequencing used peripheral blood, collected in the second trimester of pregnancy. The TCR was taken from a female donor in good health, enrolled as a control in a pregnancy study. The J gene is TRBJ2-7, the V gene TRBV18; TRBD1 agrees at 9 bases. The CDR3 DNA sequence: TGTGCCAGCTCACCACCGATGGGACAGGGAAACTACGAGCAGTACTTC. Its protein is CASSPPMGQGNYEQYF.